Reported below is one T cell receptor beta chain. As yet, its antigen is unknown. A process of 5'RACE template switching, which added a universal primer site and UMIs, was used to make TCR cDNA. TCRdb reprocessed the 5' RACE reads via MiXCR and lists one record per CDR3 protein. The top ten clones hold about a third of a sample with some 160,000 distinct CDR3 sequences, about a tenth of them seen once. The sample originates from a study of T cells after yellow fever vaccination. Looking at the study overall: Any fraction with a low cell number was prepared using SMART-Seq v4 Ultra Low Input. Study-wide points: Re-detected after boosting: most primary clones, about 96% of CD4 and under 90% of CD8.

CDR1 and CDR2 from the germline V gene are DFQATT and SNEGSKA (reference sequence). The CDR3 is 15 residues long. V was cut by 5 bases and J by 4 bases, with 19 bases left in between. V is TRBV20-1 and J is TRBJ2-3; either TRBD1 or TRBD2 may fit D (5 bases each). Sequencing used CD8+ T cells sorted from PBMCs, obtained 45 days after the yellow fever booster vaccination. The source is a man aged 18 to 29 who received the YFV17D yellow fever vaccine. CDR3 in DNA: TGCAGTGCTGGGGGACGGGCGGCGATTTCAGATACGCAGTATTTT. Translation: CSAGGRAAISDTQYF.